Following are 21 T cell receptor beta chains from one sample sequenced in a study of vaccination effects on CD4 cells after COVID-19. Profiled with immunoSEQ multiplex PCR; TCRdb holds only in-frame clones, not every one. The sample holds tens of thousands of clones, around 80% seen once. Under the ViraFEST assay, PBMC were stimulated with viral peptide pools so that antigen-specific CD4+ T cells expanded. Sequencing was performed afterwards. Cells that had been cultured for roughly 9 days were the source of isolated CD4+ T cells. The participants, recipients of two vaccine doses, got either BNT162b2 or mRNA-1273. Their antigen targets remain unknown. The sequences come from CD4+ T cells from PBMCs cultured with HCoV-OC43 spike peptides, collected after COVID-19 vaccination. The subset: HCoV-OC43 spike overlapping peptide pool stimulation. These receptors originate from a human donor who received a COVID-19 vaccine.

The table lists this clone with a few counts. This chain links TRBV4-1 with TRBJ1-5, with D perhaps TRBD1 (5 bases). Germline loops: CDR1 MGHRA, CDR2 YSYEKL. The CDR3 runs to 17 residues. Trimming stripped 0 bases from V and 0 bases from J, with 12 bases between. The CDR3 coding sequence is TGCGCCAGCAGCCAAGAGCCGCAGGGAATTAGCAATCAGCCCCAGCATTTT. Encoded protein: CASSQEPQGISNQPQHF.

The chain combines TRBV5-6 with TRBJ1-1; D is uncertain. V lost 1 base, J lost 7 bases, and 14 bases lay in between. This CDR3 has 14 residues. From germline, CDR1 is SGHDT and CDR2 YYEEEE. CDR3 in amino acids: CASSLLQIRSEAFF. The CDR3 nucleotides read TGTGCCAGCAGCTTGCTTCAAATCCGTAGTGAAGCTTTCTTT. Together with reference TRBV5-6 and TRBJ1-1, the CDR3 gives the full variable domain: DAGVTQSPTHLIKTRGQQVTLRCSPKSGHDTVSWYQQALGQGPQFIFQYYEEEERQRGNFPDRFSGHQFPNYSSELNVNALLLGDSALYLCASSLLQIRSEAFFGQGTRLTVV.

The chain joins TRBV5-4 to TRBJ1-2; 8 nucleotides match TRBD1. Germline V lookup: CDR1 SGHNT, CDR2 YYREEE (reference sequence). Trimming cost V 4 bases and J 6 bases; bases outside gene matches: 11. CDR3 size: 15 residues. The CDR3 region is CASSPGYDRGHGYTF. Written as DNA, the CDR3 is TGTGCCAGCAGCCCGGGATATGACAGGGGCCATGGCTACACCTTC.

This clone was counted only a few times. The CDR3 loop is CASSADRLAYGYTF. In DNA, the CDR3 is TGTGCCAGCAGTGCGGACAGGCTCGCCTATGGCTACACCTTC. This chain connects TRBV28 to TRBJ1-2; 7 bases match TRBD1. The CDR3 runs to 14 residues. The germline V gene encodes CDR1 MDHEN and CDR2 SYDVKM. V lost 5 bases to trimming and J lost 4 bases; unmatched junction nucleotides: 7.

This clone was recorded once. V and J are TRBV12-3 or TRBV12-4 and TRBJ2-5; 7 bases map to TRBD2. This CDR3 is built from 13 residues. V was clipped by 6 bases and J by 7 bases; unmatched bases: 8. CDR3 amino acids: CASRVTGRGTQYF. The CDR3 nucleotides are TGTGCCAGCAGGGTGACTGGGAGGGGGACCCAGTACTTC.

The chain recombines TRBV5-1 with TRBJ2-1; TRBD2 might be the D (5 bases). Germline V lookup: CDR1 SGHRS, CDR2 YFSETQ. CDR3 length equals 14 residues. Between the trimmed V and J ends, which lost 6 bases and 0 bases, there was a span of 10 bases. Here the CDR3 reads CASTRAGSYNEQFF. CDR3 coding DNA: TGCGCCAGCACCCGGGCGGGCTCCTACAATGAGCAGTTCTTC.

The chain carries TRBV7-3 and TRBJ1-5, with no clear D. This CDR3 spans 13 amino acids. Trimming pared 5 bases from V and 4 bases from J, leaving 9 bases between. Per germline, CDR1 SGHTA and CDR2 FQGTGA. DNA of the CDR3: TGTGCCAGCAGCCCTGGAGGGAATCAGCCCCAGCATTTT. It encodes CASSPGGNQPQHF.

This clone appeared a few times. The CDR3 spells CASSSSGRENYGYTF. As DNA, the CDR3 is TGCGCCAGCAGCTCCTCGGGACGGGAAAACTATGGCTACACCTTC. The rearrangement links TRBV5-1 to TRBJ1-2; TRBD1 might be the D (5 bases). Germline values: CDR1 SGHRS, CDR2 YFSETQ. This CDR3 is built from 15 residues. V was trimmed by 3 bases and J by 2 bases, leaving 14 bases between them.

The chain has TRBV19 and TRBJ2-1; 8 bases are a match to TRBD2. Germline values: CDR1 LNHDA, CDR2 SQIVND (reference sequence). V lost 1 base to trimming and J lost 5 bases; unmatched junction nucleotides: 1. This CDR3 has 14 amino acids. In nucleotides, the CDR3 is TGTGCCAGTAGTATAGCGGGGGGGAACAATGAGCAGTTCTTC. Translating it yields CASSIAGGNNEQFF.

A few counts support this clone. This sequence joins TRBV30 and TRBJ1-2; the D is unclear. CDR3 length: 13 amino acids. Germline CDR1 is GTSNPN and CDR2 is SVGIG (reference sequence). Trimming cost V 4 bases and J 3 bases, with 12 bases left between them. For the CDR3, the DNA is TGTGCCTGGACACACCTACGGGACTATGGCTACACCTTC. It translates to CAWTHLRDYGYTF.

This chain uses TRBV6-5 with TRBJ2-5, with D hard to call. Trimming stripped 5 bases from V and 5 bases from J, with 12 bases between. The CDR3 is 13 residues long. CDR1 and CDR2 (germline): MNHEY, SVGAGI. In DNA, the CDR3 is TGTGCCAGCAGTCCAAGCACCCCCGAGACCCAGTACTTC. It translates to CASSPSTPETQYF.

This chain joins TRBV9 and TRBJ1-2; 7 nucleotides align to TRBD1. Germline V lookup: CDR1 SGDLS, CDR2 YYNGEE. This CDR3 has 16 residues. V shed 2 bases, J shed 4 bases, and the junction held 11 bases outside the gene matches. The CDR3 sequence: CASSVRLPGQTYGYTF. The CDR3, as DNA: TGTGCCAGCAGCGTTCGATTACCGGGACAGACCTATGGCTACACCTTC.

The V call is TRBV6-5, the J call TRBJ1-2; 7 bases match TRBD1. There are 11 residues in the CDR3. With 4 bases clipped from V and 8 bases from J, the junction kept 1 base outside the gene matches. Germline CDR1 and CDR2: MNHEY and SVGAGI. The CDR3 region is CASSLQGGYTF. CDR3 in DNA: TGTGCCAGCAGTTTACAGGGGGGCTACACCTTC.

This clone showed up just a few times. The genes are TRBV5-1 and TRBJ1-2; D remains unclear. The CDR3 totals 13 residues. Trimming took off 0 bases at V and 5 bases at J, with 8 bases between the two ends. Germline CDR1 SGHRS, CDR2 YFSETQ. In nucleotides, the CDR3 is TGCGCCAGCAGCTTGGGGACGGATTATGGCTACACCTTC. This sequence encodes CASSLGTDYGYTF.

The rearrangement joins TRBV5-1 to TRBJ2-3, with D tentatively TRBD2 (5 bases). CDR3 size: 14 residues. With 0 bases removed from V and 1 base from J, the gap between germline ends came to 6 bases. Germline CDR1 SGHRS, CDR2 YFSETQ. The CDR3 here is CASSLEGGTDTQYF. CDR3 DNA sequence: TGCGCCAGCAGCTTGGAGGGAGGCACAGATACGCAGTATTTT.

The rearrangement uses TRBV7-8 and TRBJ1-3, with 7 bases lining up with TRBD1. This CDR3 contains 15 residues. Germline V gene sequence: CDR1 SGHVS, CDR2 FQNEAQ. J gave up 4 bases and V 0 bases, and 3 bases lay outside the gene matches. The CDR3 here is CASSLATGVGNTIYF. The CDR3 DNA reads as TGTGCCAGCAGCTTAGCCACAGGGGTAGGAAACACCATATATTTT. Filled out from reference TRBV7-8 and TRBJ1-3, the complete variable domain reads GAGVSQSPRYKVAKRGQDVALRCDPISGHVSLFWYQQALGQGPEFLTYFQNEAQLDKSGLPSDRFFAERPEGSVSTLKIQRTQQEDSAVYLCASSLATGVGNTIYFGEGSWLTVV.

The V and J genes are TRBV7-2 and TRBJ2-1; TRBD2 matches at 11 bases. Germline V gene data show CDR1 as SGHTA and CDR2 as FQGNSA. This CDR3 spans 16 amino acids. Losses at the gene ends were 4 bases for V and 4 bases for J; bases not matched to a gene: 6. CDR3 region: CASSSFSGGVYNEQFF. In DNA form, the CDR3 reads TGTGCCAGCAGCTCTTTTAGCGGGGGGGTTTACAATGAGCAGTTCTTC.

The V call is TRBV9, the J call TRBJ2-3; 8 bases are a match to TRBD2. In germline, CDR1 is SGDLS, CDR2 YYNGEE. The J segment lost 4 bases and the V segment lost 6 bases, leaving 7 bases of the junction unmatched. There are 14 residues in the CDR3. CDR3 bases: TGTGCCAGCAAGGAGGTAGCGGGGTCAGATACGCAGTATTTT. This codes for CASKEVAGSDTQYF.

The chain employs TRBV9 and TRBJ1-6; D ambiguous. CDR3 size: 15 residues. Trimming pared 0 bases from V and 7 bases from J, leaving 11 bases between. Looked up from germline, CDR1 is SGDLS and CDR2 is YYNGEE. CDR3 protein: CASSVGLLGNSPLHF. The CDR3 nucleotides read TGTGCCAGCAGCGTAGGGCTCTTAGGGAATTCACCCCTCCACTTT.

In this sample, this clone turned up a few times. The V gene is TRBV18, the J gene TRBJ1-4; D is undetermined. This CDR3 has 13 amino acids. CDR1 and CDR2 (germline): KGHSH, LQKENI. The V and J ends lost 2 bases and 8 bases respectively, with 9 bases between them. CDR3 amino acids: CASSPGVQEKLFF. The CDR3 DNA follows: TGTGCCAGCTCACCAGGGGTTCAGGAAAAACTGTTTTTT.

V gene TRBV7-3 combines with J gene TRBJ1-2; D is uncertain. CDR1 and CDR2 (germline): SGHTA, FQGTGA. V dropped 5 bases and J dropped 4 bases, with 8 bases sitting between them. This CDR3 contains 12 residues. The CDR3 region is CASSRDGYGYTF. CDR3 nucleotides: TGTGCCAGCAGCCGAGACGGCTATGGCTACACCTTC.